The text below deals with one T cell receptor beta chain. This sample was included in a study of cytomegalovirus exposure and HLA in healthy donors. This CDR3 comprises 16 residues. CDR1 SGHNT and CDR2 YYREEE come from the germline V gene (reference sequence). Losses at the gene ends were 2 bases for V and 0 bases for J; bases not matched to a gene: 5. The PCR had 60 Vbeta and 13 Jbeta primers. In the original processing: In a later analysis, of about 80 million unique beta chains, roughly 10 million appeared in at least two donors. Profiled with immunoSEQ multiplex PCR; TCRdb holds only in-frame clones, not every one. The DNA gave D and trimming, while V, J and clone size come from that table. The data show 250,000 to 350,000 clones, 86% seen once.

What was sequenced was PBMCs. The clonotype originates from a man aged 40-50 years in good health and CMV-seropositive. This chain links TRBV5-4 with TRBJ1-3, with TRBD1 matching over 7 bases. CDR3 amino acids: CASSLTGTDSGNTIYF. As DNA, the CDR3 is TGTGCCAGCAGCTTAACCGGGACAGACTCTGGAAACACCATATATTTT.